This passage covers 21 T cell receptor beta chains from one sample sequenced in a study of control samples from healthy donors and cancer patients. The data were produced by immunoSEQ multiplex PCR, yet TCRdb's version contains in-frame clones alone and is incomplete. The profile covers approximately 58,000 clones, with around 87% appearing a single time and roughly 13% taken by the ten largest. The sequenced sample consisted of PBMCs. The source is a woman in her fifties or sixties with lung cancer.

This chain uses TRBV6-2 or TRBV6-3 with TRBJ2-3; 7 bases line up with TRBD2. With V trimmed by 6 bases and J by 4 bases, 10 bases remained unmatched. This CDR3 is 15 amino acids long. Germline V CDR1 and CDR2: MNHEY, SVGEGT. In DNA form, the CDR3 reads TGTGCCAGCAGCTATAGGACTAGTGGGCCAGATACGCAGTATTTT. Its translation is CASSYRTSGPDTQYF.

The chain is built from TRBV30 and TRBJ2-3; D unresolved. CDR1 GTSNPN and CDR2 SVGIG come from the germline V gene (reference sequence). V was pared by 2 bases and J by 5 bases, with 8 bases between. There are 12 residues in the CDR3. The CDR3, as DNA: TGTGCCTGGAGTAGGACCCTAGATACGCAGTATTTT. This codes for CAWSRTLDTQYF.

The rearrangement links TRBV5-1 to TRBJ2-5; a weak D match, TRBD1 (5 bases). V was trimmed by 0 bases and J by 1 base, leaving 13 bases between them. The CDR3 extends over 16 amino acids. Looked up from germline, CDR1 is SGHRS and CDR2 is YFSETQ. The CDR3 region has the DNA TGCGCCAGCAGCTTGGTCGCCGACAGCTTCCAAGAGACCCAGTACTTC. Amino acids: CASSLVADSFQETQYF.

This chain links TRBV4-1 with TRBJ1-6; unclear D gene. Trimming pared 1 base from V and 4 bases from J, leaving 5 bases between. Germline lookup yields CDR1 MGHRA and CDR2 YSYEKL. The CDR3 consists of 14 residues. This chain's CDR3 is CASSQARYNSPLHF. CDR3 bases: TGCGCCAGCAGCCAAGCCCGGTATAATTCACCCCTCCACTTT.

This rearrangement joins TRBV2 to TRBJ1-5; 10 nucleotides line up with TRBD1. V shed 4 bases, J shed 5 bases, and the junction held 2 bases outside the gene matches. This CDR3 region has 14 residues. The germline gives CDR1 SNHLY, CDR2 FYNNEI. In DNA form, the CDR3 reads TGTGCCAGCAGTGTGGGACAGGGGTATCAGCCCCAGCATTTT. Protein product: CASSVGQGYQPQHF.

This chain joins TRBV23-1 and TRBJ2-5; D ambiguous. TRBV23-1 is recorded as an ORF, its role being uncertain. This CDR3 comprises 16 residues. Trimming pared 0 bases from V and 5 bases from J, leaving 16 bases between. The CDR3 reads CASSQSKPVGWETQYF. CDR3 DNA: TGCGCCAGCAGTCAATCGAAGCCAGTCGGGTGGGAGACCCAGTACTTC.

The J gene is TRBJ2-2, the V gene TRBV29-1; 7 bases map to TRBD1. Trimming at V came to 5 bases and at J to 6 bases, leaving 9 bases not matched to a gene. The CDR3 consists of 14 residues. Germline assignment: CDR1 SQVTM and CDR2 ANQGSEA. CDR3 sequence (DNA): TGCAGCGTTTCAGGGGGTTCGGGTCCCGGGGAGCTGTTTTTT. It specifies CSVSGGSGPGELFF.

This chain uses TRBV23-1 with TRBJ2-2, with unresolved D. TRBV23-1 is an ORF; its function is uncertain. V was shortened by 0 bases and J by 4 bases, with 3 bases between the two germline ends. CDR3 length equals 13 residues. In DNA form, the CDR3 reads TGCGCCAGCAGTCAATCAGGCACCGGGGAGCTGTTTTTT. This sequence encodes CASSQSGTGELFF.

The chain has TRBV19 and TRBJ1-1; no firm D call. Trimming removed 4 bases at V and 1 base at J, with 7 bases between. Germline V gene sequence: CDR1 LNHDA, CDR2 SQIVND (reference sequence). This CDR3 has 13 residues. This CDR3 reads CASSKEGNTEAFF. Written as DNA, the CDR3 is TGTGCCAGTAGTAAGGAGGGGAACACTGAAGCTTTCTTT.

The chain uses TRBV5-1 and TRBJ1-1, with D perhaps matching TRBD1 (6 bases). V was pared by 0 bases and J by 5 bases, with 14 bases between. The CDR3 extends over 15 amino acids. Germline V CDR1 and CDR2: SGHRS, YFSETQ. CDR3 protein: CASSLVGGLLTEAFF. CDR3 bases: TGCGCCAGCAGCTTGGTTGGGGGCTTGCTTACTGAAGCTTTCTTT.

This clone turned up a few times. This chain connects TRBV6-5 to TRBJ2-1; 7 bases are a match to TRBD1. CDR1 is MNHEY and CDR2 is SVGAGI in the germline V gene. CDR3 length: 15 amino acids. With 8 bases clipped from V and 2 bases from J, the junction kept 9 bases outside the gene matches. Written as DNA, the CDR3 is TGTGCCAGCGCCTTGACAGGGTGGCCCTACAATGAGCAGTTCTTC. Translation gives CASALTGWPYNEQFF.

This chain uses TRBV6-5 with TRBJ1-2, with 7 bases lining up with TRBD1. Losses at the gene ends were 7 bases for V and 5 bases for J; bases not matched to a gene: 7. The germline V gene encodes CDR1 MNHEY and CDR2 SVGAGI. The CDR3 has 13 residues. For the CDR3, the DNA is TGTGCCAGCACCCCGACAGGGAGGTATGGCTACACCTTC. As protein: CASTPTGRYGYTF.

This chain joins TRBV28 and TRBJ1-2; the match to TRBD1 covers 9 bases. Germline V lookup: CDR1 MDHEN, CDR2 SYDVKM. This CDR3 contains 13 residues. V gave up 4 bases and J gave up 8 bases; unmatched junction bases: 5. The CDR3 loop is CASSSDRGEGYTF. The DNA of the CDR3 is TGTGCCAGCAGTTCGGACAGGGGAGAGGGCTACACCTTC.

This chain uses TRBV11-2 with TRBJ2-1; D perhaps matches TRBD1 (6 bases). The germline V and J ends were trimmed by 3 bases and 7 bases, with 13 bases remaining between them. CDR1 and CDR2 (germline): SGHAT, FQNNGV. CDR3 length equals 14 residues. CDR3 sequence: CASSFLFTGNEQFF. CDR3 nucleotides: TGTGCCAGCAGCTTTCTATTTACAGGGAATGAGCAGTTCTTC.

The chain joins TRBV24-1 to TRBJ2-2; 9 bases are shared with TRBD2. CDR3 length: 16 amino acids. Germline assignment: CDR1 KGHDR and CDR2 SFDVKD. Losses at the gene ends were 1 base for V and 6 bases for J; bases not matched to a gene: 5. As DNA, the CDR3 is TGTGCCACCAGTGATTTCGGGACTAGCTCGGCCGGGGAGCTGTTTTTT. Translating it yields CATSDFGTSSAGELFF.

The gene calls are TRBV19 and TRBJ2-3, with 7 bases matching TRBD2. CDR3 length: 15 amino acids. From germline, CDR1 is LNHDA and CDR2 SQIVND (reference sequence). Trimming cost V 6 bases and J 0 bases; bases outside gene matches: 6. CDR3 in DNA: TGTGCCAGTAGCTGGACTAGGGGTAGCACAGATACGCAGTATTTT. Its translation: CASSWTRGSTDTQYF.

V is TRBV19 and J is TRBJ2-7; either TRBD1 or TRBD2 may supply D (6 bases each). V gave up 3 bases and J gave up 2 bases, with 14 bases separating them. The CDR3 loop spans 15 amino acids. Germline V gives CDR1 LNHDA, CDR2 SQIVND (reference sequence). The DNA of the CDR3 is TGTGCCAGTAGTATGCCCGGGGGCTATACCTACGAGCAGTACTTC. It specifies CASSMPGGYTYEQYF.

The V gene is TRBV10-3, the J gene TRBJ2-5; the D gene is possibly TRBD1 (6 bases). The CDR3 covers 12 residues. The V gene's germline CDR1 is ENHRY and CDR2 SYGVKD. V was clipped by 9 bases and J by 2 bases, with 10 bases between them. The CDR3 sequence: CAISDRQETQYF. In DNA, the CDR3 is TGTGCCATTTCCGACAGGCAAGAGACCCAGTACTTC.

This chain links TRBV7-8 with TRBJ2-5; D uncertain. Between the trimmed V and J ends, which lost 5 bases and 2 bases, there was a span of 18 bases. The CDR3 has 16 amino acids. Germline V lookup: CDR1 SGHVS, CDR2 FQNEAQ. CDR3 DNA: TGTGCCAGCAGCCGAGACGGACGGGTCGGACAAGAGACCCAGTACTTC. It yields the protein CASSRDGRVGQETQYF.

In its sample, this clone was seen once. The chain uses TRBV28 and TRBJ1-2; D is uncertain. Germline assignment: CDR1 MDHEN and CDR2 SYDVKM. Trimming took 3 bases from V and 0 from J, leaving 8 bases between them. This CDR3 has 14 residues. The CDR3 spells CASSFTRANYGYTF. The CDR3 DNA reads TGTGCCAGCAGTTTTACGAGAGCTAACTATGGCTACACCTTC.

V and J are TRBV28 and TRBJ1-5; TRBD1 might be the D (6 bases). Trimming shortened V by 6 bases and J by 7 bases, and 16 bases separated the two germline ends. The CDR3 covers 14 residues. Germline V lookup: CDR1 MDHEN, CDR2 SYDVKM. The CDR3 sequence: CASRFNGGLQPQHF. The CDR3 coding sequence is TGTGCCAGCAGGTTCAATGGGGGGCTACAGCCCCAGCATTTT.